This T cell receptor beta chain was sequenced for a study of blood T cell repertoires in COVID-19. The wider study: COVID-19 samples from acute and convalescent phases originated in the United States, Italy and Spain. T cells, B-cell-depleted T cells, or PBMCs supplied cDNA or gDNA.

Germline assignment: CDR1 ENHRY and CDR2 SYGVKD. This CDR3 spans 14 amino acids. The V end lost 3 bases, the J end lost 5 bases, and 11 bases lay between the germline ends. In the source study's methods: Cell counts per sample came from amplifying reference gene primers. Sequencing was performed with immunoSEQ multiplex PCR; in TCRdb, only in-frame clones are kept and a portion is missing. V and J calls and clone size are those listed in that table; D and trimming were worked out from the DNA. The repertoire has some 150,000 clones, around nine tenths of them found once; the top ten carry roughly 2.1%.

The chain uses TRBV10-3 and TRBJ1-5, with no clear D. This sequence was found in a human donor in a cohort sampled during active COVID-19. The sample consisted of peripheral blood. CDR3 protein: CAISEIPDDQPQHF. The CDR3 bases are TGTGCCATCAGTGAAATTCCAGATGATCAGCCCCAGCATTTT.